Below are 30 T cell receptor beta chains sequenced from a single sample in a study of T cell changes during pregnancy in multiple sclerosis. The method was immunoSEQ multiplex PCR; TCRdb's version includes in-frame clones alone and lacks a portion of them. The table records some 100,000 clones, around 93% of them present only once. Sequencing was performed on peripheral blood, taken before pregnancy. These receptors were taken from a female donor with multiple sclerosis, enrolled in a pregnancy study.

This clone was seen only once. The chain links TRBV4-3 to TRBJ2-3; 7 positions agree with TRBD1. Germline CDR1 is LGHNA and CDR2 is YSLEER. The CDR3 contains 17 residues. Trimming removed 1 base from V and 0 bases from J; junction bases left unmatched: 7. Here the CDR3 reads CASSQVYRGSSTDTQYF. The CDR3 DNA sequence: TGCGCCAGCAGCCAAGTTTACAGGGGTTCCAGCACAGATACGCAGTATTTT.

This clone came up once. The chain combines TRBV4-3 with TRBJ1-4; D possibly corresponds to TRBD1 (6 bases). Trimming took 4 bases from V and 0 from J, leaving 12 bases between them. Germline V lookup: CDR1 LGHNA, CDR2 YSLEER. There are 16 residues in the CDR3. The DNA of the CDR3 is TGCGCCAGCAGCCCCGGGGGGGGCCCAACTAATGAAAAACTGTTTTTT. It specifies CASSPGGGPTNEKLFF.

The chain employs TRBV11-2 and TRBJ2-3, with D hard to call. The CDR3 extends over 15 amino acids. Germline V gives CDR1 SGHAT, CDR2 FQNNGV. V lost 5 bases and J 1 base, leaving 13 bases between the germline ends. The CDR3, as DNA: TGTGCCAGCAGCCTCTTTTTGCTAGGCACAGATACGCAGTATTTT. Its translation: CASSLFLLGTDTQYF.

The table lists this clone with a count of one. V and J are TRBV28 and TRBJ2-5, with TRBD1 identical over 8 bases. Germline CDR1 MDHEN, CDR2 SYDVKM. CDR3 length equals 16 residues. The junction had 8 bases not matched to a gene; V was cut back by 3 bases and J by 2 bases. DNA for the CDR3: TGTGCCAGCAGTTTGACAGGGGCTCCCCATCAAGAGACCCAGTACTTC. Translating it yields CASSLTGAPHQETQYF.

J is TRBJ1-5 and V is TRBV4-1, with 7 bases lining up with TRBD1. Germline V CDR1 and CDR2: MGHRA, YSYEKL. V lost 2 bases and J lost 7; bases outside the gene matches: 5. The CDR3 covers 14 residues. The CDR3 coding sequence is TGCGCCAGCAGCCAAAGACAGGGTGGACAGCCCCAGCATTTT. It translates to CASSQRQGGQPQHF.

J is TRBJ2-3 and V is TRBV7-6; D gene uncertain. The germline CDR1 and CDR2 sequences are SGHVS and FNYEAQ. V lost 4 bases to trimming and J lost 1 base, with 9 bases between them. The CDR3 has 14 amino acids. DNA of the CDR3: TGTGCCAGCAGCTCCGGCCAGGGCACAGATACGCAGTATTTT. Protein: CASSSGQGTDTQYF.

The chain links TRBV30 to TRBJ2-4; no clear D gene. Germline V CDR1 and CDR2: GTSNPN, SVGIG (reference sequence). The CDR3 is made up of 13 amino acids. The V end was cut by 0 bases, the J end by 6 bases, with 9 bases between. This chain's CDR3 is CAWSVGRRNIQYF. The CDR3 DNA follows: TGTGCCTGGAGTGTAGGCAGGCGAAACATTCAGTACTTC.

The V call is TRBV25-1, the J call TRBJ2-6; 10 nucleotides match TRBD1. The junction had 8 bases not matched to a gene; V was cut back by 5 bases and J by 1 base. The length of the CDR3 is 18 residues. The germline gives CDR1 MGHDK, CDR2 SYGVNS. The CDR3 DNA reads TGTGCCAGCAGTCCGGACAGGGGGTTTTGGTCTGGGGCCAACGTCCTGACTTTC. It codes for CASSPDRGFWSGANVLTF.

This rearrangement joins TRBV29-1 to TRBJ1-5; D not resolved. CDR3 size: 11 residues. Germline V CDR1 and CDR2: SQVTM, ANQGSEA. Trimming pared 4 bases from V and 4 bases from J, leaving 5 bases between. DNA of the CDR3: TGCAGCGTTGGTACAAATCAGCCCCAGCATTTT. Its translation: CSVGTNQPQHF.

The V and J genes are TRBV4-1 and TRBJ2-3; 14 bases map to TRBD2. Germline-derived CDR1 and CDR2 are MGHRA and YSYEKL. With V trimmed by 4 bases and J by 4 bases, 4 bases remained unmatched. CDR3 length: 16 residues. The CDR3 loop is CASSPRLAGGPDTQYF. The CDR3 nucleotides are TGCGCCAGCAGCCCTCGACTAGCGGGAGGGCCAGATACGCAGTATTTT.

A note on this clone: The sample has other DNA sequences that encode this CDR3 too. V and J are TRBV18 and TRBJ1-2, with a tentative D call TRBD1 (5 bases). The V end lost 3 bases, the J end lost 6 bases, and 17 bases lay between the germline ends. CDR1 is KGHSH and CDR2 is LQKENI in the germline V gene. The length of the CDR3 is 15 residues. CDR3 coding DNA: TGTGCCAGCTCACCGCCCCACCAGGGATCGGATGGCTACACCTTC. Its translation: CASSPPHQGSDGYTF.

This sequence joins TRBV4-3 and TRBJ2-3, with no clear D. V gave up 0 bases and J gave up 2 bases, with 6 bases separating them. CDR1 is LGHNA and CDR2 is YSLEER in the germline V gene. This CDR3 is built from 14 residues. CDR3 sequence (DNA): TGCGCCAGCAGCCAAGAACGGTTCACAGATACGCAGTATTTT. As protein: CASSQERFTDTQYF.

The J gene is TRBJ2-2, the V gene TRBV27; D unclear. The CDR3 sequence is 14 residues long. The V end was cut by 0 bases, the J end by 7 bases, with 9 bases between. CDR1 MNHEY and CDR2 SMNVEV come from the germline V gene (reference sequence). This chain's CDR3 is CASSLSPGVGELFF. The CDR3 DNA follows: TGTGCCAGCAGTTTATCACCGGGTGTCGGGGAGCTGTTTTTT.

This chain connects TRBV19 to TRBJ1-1, with 7 bases fitting TRBD1. The CDR3 runs to 16 residues. CDR1 is LNHDA and CDR2 is SQIVND in the germline V gene (reference sequence). Trimming cost V 4 bases and J 6 bases; bases outside gene matches: 14. CDR3 sequence (DNA): TGTGCCAGTAGTACCAAGACAGGGTGGGAGATCGCTGAAGCTTTCTTT. This translates into CASSTKTGWEIAEAFF.

This rearrangement joins TRBV25-1 to TRBJ2-4; D perhaps matches TRBD2 (6 bases). Germline CDR1 is MGHDK and CDR2 is SYGVNS. The CDR3 is 14 residues long. The germline V and J ends were trimmed by 3 bases and 1 base, with 7 bases remaining between them. The CDR3 nucleotides read TGTGCCAGCAGTGAGGAGGGGGCCAAAAACATTCAGTACTTC. Translating it yields CASSEEGAKNIQYF.

A remark on this clone: Other DNA sequences in this specimen translate into the identical CDR3. The chain joins TRBV5-6 to TRBJ2-7, with no clear D. The CDR3 has 14 residues. V dropped 0 bases and J dropped 2 bases, with 9 bases sitting between them. The germline V gene encodes CDR1 SGHDT and CDR2 YYEEEE. The chain's CDR3 is CASSLGQAAYEQYF. The CDR3 nucleotides are TGTGCCAGCAGCTTGGGGCAGGCTGCCTACGAGCAGTACTTC.

The genes are TRBV27 and TRBJ2-7; TRBD2 aligns across 7 bases. The CDR3 consists of 14 residues. V dropped 4 bases and J dropped 6; count of bases not matched to a gene: 9. Looked up from germline, CDR1 is MNHEY and CDR2 is SMNVEV (reference sequence). CDR3 loop: CASSYGGRSFEQYF. The CDR3 nucleotides are TGTGCCAGCAGTTACGGCGGGAGATCGTTCGAGCAGTACTTC.

The V call is TRBV6-4, the J call TRBJ2-1; 8 nucleotides agree with TRBD2. The CDR3 has 15 residues. V trimming: 0 bases; J trimming: 6 bases; junction bases outside the gene matches: 4. Germline V lookup: CDR1 MRHNA, CDR2 SNTAGT. CDR3: CASSDSISGSNEQFF. DNA of the CDR3: TGTGCCAGCAGTGACTCGATCAGCGGGAGCAATGAGCAGTTCTTC.

The gene calls are TRBV11-2 and TRBJ2-1; 8 positions agree with TRBD2. After removal of 1 base from V and 5 bases from J, the junction contained 4 bases not matched to a gene. In germline, CDR1 is SGHAT, CDR2 FQNNGV. This CDR3 has 15 residues. CDR3 nucleotide sequence: TGTGCCAGCAGCTTAGTTAGCGGGACTGACAATGAGCAGTTCTTC. Translating gives CASSLVSGTDNEQFF.

This chain uses TRBV5-1 with TRBJ2-2, with a tentative D call TRBD2 (5 bases). The CDR3 extends over 15 amino acids. The V and J ends lost 6 bases and 1 base respectively, with 13 bases between them. Germline V gene sequence: CDR1 SGHRS, CDR2 YFSETQ. This chain's CDR3 is CASKKSGLNTGELFF. The CDR3 DNA follows: TGCGCCAGCAAGAAAAGCGGACTGAACACCGGGGAGCTGTTTTTT. The full variable domain, its missing parts supplied by reference TRBV5-1 and TRBJ2-2, is KAGVTQTPRYLIKTRGQQVTLSCSPISGHRSVSWYQQTPGQGLQFLFEYFSETQRNKGNFPGRFSGRQFSNSRSEMNVSTLELGDSALYLCASKKSGLNTGELFFGEGSRLTVL.

The J gene is TRBJ2-7, the V gene TRBV27, with TRBD2 as a possible D gene (5 bases). Germline loops: CDR1 MNHEY, CDR2 SMNVEV (reference sequence). V was trimmed by 6 bases and J by 4 bases, leaving 13 bases between them. The CDR3 loop spans 13 amino acids. CDR3 sequence: CASSYSGEYEQYF. The CDR3 nucleotides are TGTGCCAGCAGCTACTCCGGGGAATACGAGCAGTACTTC.

J is TRBJ1-1 and V is TRBV6-6; TRBD1 agrees at 8 bases. Trimming took 2 bases from V and 10 from J; bases not matched to a gene: 6. This CDR3 comprises 13 residues. CDR1 and CDR2 (germline): MNHNY, SVGAGI (reference sequence). For the CDR3, the DNA is TGTGCCAGCAGTTACCTGACAGGGGTGGGAGCTTTCTTT. Residues: CASSYLTGVGAFF.

The chain is built from TRBV27 and TRBJ2-3; D gene unclear. The CDR3 is 13 residues long. The ends were cut back, 1 base at V and 5 bases at J, with 7 bases in the middle. Germline V gives CDR1 MNHEY, CDR2 SMNVEV (reference sequence). The CDR3 spells CASSLLVLDTQYF. The CDR3 DNA is TGTGCCAGCAGTTTATTAGTTTTAGATACGCAGTATTTT.

This chain links TRBV5-1 with TRBJ1-1; D remains ambiguous. Germline CDR1 and CDR2: SGHRS and YFSETQ. This CDR3 is 12 amino acids long. V was clipped by 0 bases and J by 8 bases, with 8 bases between them. This CDR3 reads CASSLDSTEAFF. Here the CDR3 DNA reads TGCGCCAGCAGCTTGGACAGCACGGAAGCTTTCTTT.

V is TRBV14 and J is TRBJ2-1; TRBD2 matches 10 bases. Germline V gene data show CDR1 as SGHDN and CDR2 as FVKESK. Unmatched junction bases numbered 19, after V lost 1 base and J lost 13 bases. This CDR3 has 18 amino acids. The CDR3 coding sequence is TGTGCCAGCAGCCAAGGGCGTGGCTTGCCTAGCGGGAGAGGTTTACAGTTCTTC. Translation: CASSQGRGLPSGRGLQFF.

The chain links TRBV28 to TRBJ2-5; 8 nucleotides align to TRBD2. The CDR3 sequence is 16 residues long. Looked up from germline, CDR1 is MDHEN and CDR2 is SYDVKM. After removal of 6 bases from V and 4 bases from J, the junction contained 13 bases not matched to a gene. In nucleotides, the CDR3 is TGTGCCAGCAGACACCGGGCGGGGGGAGCCGGAGAGACCCAGTACTTC. Protein: CASRHRAGGAGETQYF.

The gene calls are TRBV30 and TRBJ1-1; D gene unclear. This CDR3 has 12 amino acids. V was clipped by 0 bases and J by 8 bases, with 10 bases between them. Germline-derived CDR1 and CDR2 are GTSNPN and SVGIG (reference sequence). DNA for the CDR3: TGTGCCTGGAGTGTAATCGGCAGGGAAGCTTTCTTT. Protein sequence: CAWSVIGREAFF.

The chain recombines TRBV28 with TRBJ2-1, with 12 bases aligning to TRBD2. The CDR3 is 14 residues long. With 8 bases clipped from V and 7 bases from J, the junction kept 6 bases outside the gene matches. The germline CDR1 and CDR2 sequences are MDHEN and SYDVKM. CDR3 residues: CASDTSGRWNEQFF. DNA for the CDR3: TGTGCCAGCGACACTAGCGGGAGGTGGAATGAGCAGTTCTTC.

The rearrangement uses TRBV5-1 and TRBJ2-3; 9 nucleotides line up with TRBD2. V shed 7 bases and J 7 bases; nucleotides not matched to a gene: 19. This CDR3 has 17 amino acids. In germline, CDR1 is SGHRS, CDR2 YFSETQ. CDR3 loop: CASGVCPSGAESNTQYF. The CDR3 nucleotides are TGCGCCAGCGGGGTATGTCCTAGCGGGGCCGAGTCAAATACGCAGTATTTT.

This chain connects TRBV27 to TRBJ2-2, with 8 bases lining up with TRBD1. Germline V gene sequence: CDR1 MNHEY, CDR2 SMNVEV (reference sequence). The CDR3 has 14 amino acids. With 2 bases clipped from V and 6 bases from J, the junction kept 2 bases outside the gene matches. The CDR3 is CASSLAGGSGELFF. CDR3 nucleotides: TGTGCCAGCAGTTTAGCAGGGGGCTCCGGGGAGCTGTTTTTT.